This TCR beta chain was sequenced for a study of response to subunit inactivated influenza vaccine. The CDR3 sequence is 11 residues long. V was trimmed by 6 bases and J by 4 bases, leaving 6 bases between them. The study's findings and limits: Authors suggested each seasonal influenza vaccination recruits few new T cells.

Remarks on this clonotype: The antigen is unknown.

One entry per CDR3 protein results from TCRdb running MiXCR on the RT-PCR reads. The sample holds about 800,000 distinct CDR3 sequences; 21% are singletons and the top ten take 10%. The gene calls are TRBV12-3 or TRBV12-4 and TRBJ1-1, with D possibly being TRBD1 (5 bases). The material sequenced was PBMCs from blood, taken more than 4 days after vaccination. The source of this sequence is a middle-aged man who received an inactivated influenza vaccine. The CDR3, as DNA: TGTGCCAGCAGGGGACGCACTGAAGCTTTCTTT. This translates into CASRGRTEAFF.